This entry lists 30 T cell receptor beta chains sequenced from one sample in a study of T cells expressing NK-cell markers. TCRdb reprocessed the 5' RACE reads and stores each CDR3 protein as one record, lacking DNA. Here the sample table reports 200,000 to 300,000 distinct CDR3 sequences. The sequenced sample consisted of blood T cells: a sorted CD56 or NKG2C T cell subset, CD4+ or CD8+ T cells, or bulk PBMC T cells (not recorded which). These receptors originate from a man aged 18 to 29 in good health.

The chain carries TRBV20-1 and TRBJ2-2; TCRdb designates TRBD2, a call that cannot be tested without DNA. Germline CDR1 reads DFQATT; CDR2 reads SNEGSKA (reference sequence). This CDR3 has 15 residues. This CDR3 is CSAPGMGPTSGELFF.

The genes are TRBV7-2 and TRBJ1-2. CDR3 length equals 13 residues. Germline values: CDR1 SGHTA, CDR2 FQGNSA. CDR3 loop: CASSLATTYGYTF.

CDR3 sequence reads: CASSPGRREGTKTQYF. This sequence joins TRBV6-1 and TRBJ2-5; TCRdb designates TRBD2, a call that cannot be tested without DNA. There are 16 residues in the CDR3. Germline V gene lookup returns CDR1 MNHNS and CDR2 SASEGT.

The chain combines TRBV9 with TRBJ2-1. The CDR3 extends over 15 amino acids. Germline V CDR1 and CDR2: SGDLS, YYNGEE. The CDR3 sequence is CASSVSRHSYNEQFF.

The chain joins TRBV10-3 to TRBJ2-3; TCRdb lists TRBD1, though no DNA is available to test this call. From germline, CDR1 is ENHRY and CDR2 SYGVKD. The CDR3 sequence is 14 residues long. CDR3 sequence: CAISVERGTDTQYF.

The V call is TRBV7-8, the J call TRBJ2-4; the TRBD1 assignment by TCRdb is unverifiable without DNA. The CDR3 sequence is 16 residues long. Germline CDR1 reads SGHVS; CDR2 reads FQNEAQ. This CDR3 reads CASSPRAGKAKNIQYF.

The J gene is TRBJ2-1, the V gene TRBV7-9. CDR3 size: 14 residues. Germline V gives CDR1 SEHNR, CDR2 FQNEAQ (reference sequence). The CDR3 spells CASTGLSSYNEQFF. The variable domain in full, completed from reference TRBV7-9 and TRBJ2-1, reads DTGVSQNPRHKITKRGQNVTFRCDPISEHNRLYWYRQTLGQGPEFLTYFQNEAQLEKSRLLSDRFSAERPKGSFSTLEIQRTEQGDSAMYLCASTGLSSYNEQFFGPGTRLTVL.

This chain links TRBV12-3 or TRBV12-4 with TRBJ2-7; TCRdb outputs TRBD1, but without DNA this stays unchecked. The CDR3 has 14 amino acids. The CDR3 spells CASSRDTPTYEQYF.

This chain uses TRBV29-1 with TRBJ2-1; absent DNA, TCRdb's TRBD2 call cannot be checked. The CDR3 extends over 15 amino acids. Germline lookup yields CDR1 SQVTM and CDR2 ANQGSEA. CDR3 amino acids: CSVNLGTSAYNEQFF.

This CDR3 is CSAPKAGPQETQYF. This chain links TRBV20-1 with TRBJ2-5; lacking DNA, the TRBD2 call made by TCRdb goes unchecked. The germline gives CDR1 DFQATT, CDR2 SNEGSKA (reference sequence). The CDR3 is 14 amino acids.

This chain connects TRBV20-1 to TRBJ1-5; the D gene TCRdb calls, TRBD1, cannot be checked with no DNA. CDR1 and CDR2 (germline): DFQATT, SNEGSKA (reference sequence). CDR3 length equals 15 residues. Here the CDR3 reads CSASITGDSNQPQHF.

The chain combines TRBV5-1 with TRBJ2-5; TCRdb selects TRBD1, and the lack of DNA leaves this call unchecked. Looked up from germline, CDR1 is SGHRS and CDR2 is YFSETQ. This CDR3 comprises 15 residues. The CDR3 loop is CASSLMTGEKETQYF.

The rearrangement joins TRBV7-2 to TRBJ2-1; the TCRdb D gene call, TRBD1, has no DNA to confirm it. From germline, CDR1 is SGHTA and CDR2 FQGNSA. CDR3 length: 13 amino acids. The CDR3 reads CASSLTVQGVSFF. The full variable domain, its missing parts supplied by reference TRBV7-2 and TRBJ2-1, is GAGVSQSPSNKVTEKGKDVELRCDPISGHTALYWYRQSLGQGLEFLIYFQGNSAPDKSGLPSDRFSAERTGGSVSTLTIQRTQQEDSAVYLCASSLTVQGVSFFGPGTRLTVL.

This rearrangement joins TRBV5-1 to TRBJ2-3. Germline loops: CDR1 SGHRS, CDR2 YFSETQ. The CDR3 is 11 residues long. The CDR3 sequence: CASSLEDTQYF.

The chain carries TRBV10-3 and TRBJ2-1; TCRdb designates TRBD1, a call that cannot be tested without DNA. Germline CDR1 is ENHRY and CDR2 is SYGVKD. The CDR3 is 14 amino acids. The CDR3 protein is CAIRGTEDINEQFF.

The CDR3 sequence: CASSLDATGELFF. The chain is built from TRBV7-8 and TRBJ2-2. The CDR3 is 13 amino acids. The germline V gene encodes CDR1 SGHVS and CDR2 FQNEAQ. The full variable domain, with the rest looked up from reference TRBV7-8 and TRBJ2-2, is GAGVSQSPRYKVAKRGQDVALRCDPISGHVSLFWYQQALGQGPEFLTYFQNEAQLDKSGLPSDRFFAERPEGSVSTLKIQRTQQEDSAVYLCASSLDATGELFFGEGSRLTVL.

The chain carries TRBV12-3 or TRBV12-4 and TRBJ2-2; TCRdb's assignment of TRBD2 cannot be checked, as there is no DNA. CDR3 length: 15 amino acids. Here the CDR3 reads CASRLREWDTGELFF.

The rearrangement uses TRBV7-6 and TRBJ2-1. Looked up from germline, CDR1 is SGHVS and CDR2 is FNYEAQ. CDR3 size: 18 residues. CDR3 region: CASSVLSGLGSSYNEQFF.

The CDR3 protein is CASSYSTGQNNEQFF. The V gene is TRBV6-5, the J gene TRBJ2-1; TCRdb indicates TRBD1, and absent DNA this call remains unverified. This CDR3 spans 15 amino acids. The germline V gene has CDR1 MNHEY and CDR2 SVGAGI.

The gene calls are TRBV20-1 and TRBJ2-3; TCRdb's D call, TRBD2, is unchecked because there is no DNA. The CDR3 contains 14 residues. CDR1 is DFQATT, CDR2 SNEGSKA, per germline (reference sequence). The CDR3 spells CSAFGLASTDTQYF.

The chain joins TRBV20-1 to TRBJ2-1; the TRBD2 assignment by TCRdb is unverifiable without DNA. The CDR3 spans 16 residues. Looked up from germline, CDR1 is DFQATT and CDR2 is SNEGSKA (reference sequence). CDR3 residues: CSAPFEAGSYYNEQFF.

The genes are TRBV12-3 or TRBV12-4 and TRBJ2-1; TCRdb's D call of TRBD2 is untestable without DNA. The CDR3 runs 15 residues. The CDR3 sequence: CASDRGLANYNEQFF.

Here the CDR3 reads CSARVGTGIDTQYF. The gene calls are TRBV20-1 and TRBJ2-3; the TCRdb D gene call, TRBD1, has no DNA to confirm it. This CDR3 is built from 14 residues. Germline CDR1 reads DFQATT; CDR2 reads SNEGSKA (reference sequence).

The V gene is TRBV5-1, the J gene TRBJ2-3; TCRdb outputs TRBD1, but without DNA this stays unchecked. Germline assignment: CDR1 SGHRS and CDR2 YFSETQ. CDR3 length: 14 residues. CDR3 amino acids: CASNAGQGVDTQYF.

This sequence joins TRBV2 and TRBJ2-1; TCRdb's D call, TRBD1, is unchecked because there is no DNA. The CDR3 contains 15 residues. Germline loops: CDR1 SNHLY, CDR2 FYNNEI. The CDR3 loop is CASSEVQGVYNEQFF.

The chain recombines TRBV4-3 with TRBJ2-1; TCRdb reports TRBD1, a call that lacks DNA to check it against. The length of the CDR3 is 16 residues. Germline V gives CDR1 LGHNA, CDR2 YSLEER. This CDR3 reads CASSQGGGSSYNEQFF.

V gene TRBV6-5 combines with J gene TRBJ2-1; TCRdb indicates TRBD1, and absent DNA this call remains unverified. The CDR3 is 13 residues long. The germline V gene has CDR1 MNHEY and CDR2 SVGAGI. CDR3 loop: CASSYSGANEQFF.

This chain joins TRBV5-1 and TRBJ2-7; there is no DNA to check the TCRdb D call of TRBD2. Per germline, CDR1 SGHRS and CDR2 YFSETQ. This CDR3 spans 15 amino acids. The CDR3 loop reads CASSQALAGAAGQYF. The whole variable domain, filled in from reference TRBV5-1 and TRBJ2-7, reads KAGVTQTPRYLIKTRGQQVTLSCSPISGHRSVSWYQQTPGQGLQFLFEYFSETQRNKGNFPGRFSGRQFSNSRSEMNVSTLELGDSALYLCASSQALAGAAGQYFGPGTRLTVT.

The V and J genes are TRBV4-2 and TRBJ1-1. Germline loops: CDR1 LGHNA, CDR2 YNFKEQ. The CDR3 contains 13 residues. The CDR3 spells CASSQEAGREAFF.

The chain employs TRBV20-1 and TRBJ1-2; without DNA, the TCRdb call of TRBD1 cannot be checked. The CDR3 runs 14 residues. Germline assignment: CDR1 DFQATT and CDR2 SNEGSKA (reference sequence). The CDR3 loop is CSAATDRGLYGYTF.